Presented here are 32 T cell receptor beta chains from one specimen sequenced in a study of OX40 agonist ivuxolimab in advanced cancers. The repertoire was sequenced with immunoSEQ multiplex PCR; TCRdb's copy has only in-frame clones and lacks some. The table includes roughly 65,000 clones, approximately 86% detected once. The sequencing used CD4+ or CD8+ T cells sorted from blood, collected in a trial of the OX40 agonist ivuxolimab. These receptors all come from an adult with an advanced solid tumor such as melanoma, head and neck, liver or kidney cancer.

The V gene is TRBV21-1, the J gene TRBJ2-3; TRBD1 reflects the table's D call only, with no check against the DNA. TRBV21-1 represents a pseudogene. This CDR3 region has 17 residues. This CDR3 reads CASSKPPGQGYVDTQYF. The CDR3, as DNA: TGTGCCAGCAGCAAACCGCCGGGACAGGGGTATGTCGATACGCAGTATTTT.

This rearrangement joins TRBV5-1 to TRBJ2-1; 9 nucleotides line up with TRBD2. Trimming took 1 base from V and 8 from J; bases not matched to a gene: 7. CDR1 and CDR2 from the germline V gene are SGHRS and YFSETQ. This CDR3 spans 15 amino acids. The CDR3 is CASSLSAGGFDEQFF. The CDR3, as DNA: TGCGCCAGCAGCTTGTCGGCGGGAGGGTTCGATGAGCAGTTCTTC.

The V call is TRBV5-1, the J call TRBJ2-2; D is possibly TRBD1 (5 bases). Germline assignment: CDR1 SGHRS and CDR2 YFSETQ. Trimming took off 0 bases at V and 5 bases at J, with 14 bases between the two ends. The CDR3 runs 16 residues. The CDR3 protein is CASSLDGNRGTGELFF. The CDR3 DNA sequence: TGCGCCAGCAGCTTGGATGGGAATAGGGGTACCGGGGAGCTGTTTTTT.

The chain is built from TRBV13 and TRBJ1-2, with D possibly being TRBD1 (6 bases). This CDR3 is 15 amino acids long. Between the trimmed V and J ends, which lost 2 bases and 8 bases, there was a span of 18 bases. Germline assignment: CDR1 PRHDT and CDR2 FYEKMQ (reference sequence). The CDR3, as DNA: TGTGCCAGCAGCTTAAGGGAGTGGACAGTGAGAGGCTACACCTTC. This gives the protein CASSLREWTVRGYTF.

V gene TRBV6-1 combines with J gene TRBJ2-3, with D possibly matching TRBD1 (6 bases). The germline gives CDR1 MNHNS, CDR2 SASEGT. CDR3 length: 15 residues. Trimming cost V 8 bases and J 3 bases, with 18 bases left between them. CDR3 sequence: CASEDRALETDTQYF. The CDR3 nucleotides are TGTGCCAGCGAGGACAGAGCCTTGGAGACAGATACGCAGTATTTT.

The CDR3 DNA reads as TGTGCCAGCTCGGGACTAGCGGGAGCCTCGGCCTACGAGCAGTACTTC. Encoded protein: CASSGLAGASAYEQYF. The genes are TRBV11-2 and TRBJ2-7; 14 nucleotides match TRBD2. The V and J ends lost 8 bases and 2 bases, in that order; junction bases with no gene match: 8. CDR1 is SGHAT and CDR2 is FQNNGV in the germline V gene. The CDR3 runs 16 residues.

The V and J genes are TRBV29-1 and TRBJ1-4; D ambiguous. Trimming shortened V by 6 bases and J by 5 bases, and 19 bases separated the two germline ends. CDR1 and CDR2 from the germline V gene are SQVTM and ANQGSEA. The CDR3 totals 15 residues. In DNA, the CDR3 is TGCAGCGTCAGCCCTCGCGGAGGAATGAATGAAAAACTGTTTTTT. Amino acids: CSVSPRGGMNEKLFF.

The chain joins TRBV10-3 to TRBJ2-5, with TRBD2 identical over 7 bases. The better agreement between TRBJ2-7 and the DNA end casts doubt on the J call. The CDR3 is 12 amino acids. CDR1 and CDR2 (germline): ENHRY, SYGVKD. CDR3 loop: CATASGPYEQYF. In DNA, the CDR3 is TGTGCCACTGCTAGCGGACCCTACGAGCAGTACTTC.

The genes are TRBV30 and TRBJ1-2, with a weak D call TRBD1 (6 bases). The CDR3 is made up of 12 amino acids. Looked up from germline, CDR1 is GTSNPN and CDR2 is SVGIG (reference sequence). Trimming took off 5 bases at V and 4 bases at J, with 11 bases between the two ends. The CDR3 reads CAWEGQSYGYTF. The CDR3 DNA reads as TGTGCCTGGGAAGGACAGTCCTATGGCTACACCTTC.

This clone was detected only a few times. DNA for the CDR3: TGTGCCAGCACCCCCGGAGCCAGCTCCTACAATGAGCAGTTCTTC. Its protein is CASTPGASSYNEQFF. This sequence joins TRBV5-6 and TRBJ2-1; D call uncertain. Germline CDR1 SGHDT, CDR2 YYEEEE. Trimming cost V 6 bases and J 0 bases, with 13 bases left between them. The CDR3 extends over 15 amino acids.

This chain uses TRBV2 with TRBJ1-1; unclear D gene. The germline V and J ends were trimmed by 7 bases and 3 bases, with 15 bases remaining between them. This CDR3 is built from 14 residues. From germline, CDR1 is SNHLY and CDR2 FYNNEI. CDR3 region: CASTPSFGDTEAFF. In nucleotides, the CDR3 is TGTGCCAGCACCCCATCCTTTGGTGACACTGAAGCTTTCTTT.

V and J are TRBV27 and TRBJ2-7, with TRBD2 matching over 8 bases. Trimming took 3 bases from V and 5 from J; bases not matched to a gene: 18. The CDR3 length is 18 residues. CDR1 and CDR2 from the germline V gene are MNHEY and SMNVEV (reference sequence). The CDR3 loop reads CASSLATQIAGIENEQYF. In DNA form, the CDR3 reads TGTGCCAGCAGTTTGGCAACCCAGATAGCGGGAATCGAGAACGAGCAGTACTTC.

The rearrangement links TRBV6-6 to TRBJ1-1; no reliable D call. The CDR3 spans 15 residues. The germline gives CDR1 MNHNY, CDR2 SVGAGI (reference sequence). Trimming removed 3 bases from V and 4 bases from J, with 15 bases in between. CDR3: CASSYSRELGTEAFF. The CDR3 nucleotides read TGTGCCAGCAGTTATTCACGAGAGTTGGGCACTGAAGCTTTCTTT.

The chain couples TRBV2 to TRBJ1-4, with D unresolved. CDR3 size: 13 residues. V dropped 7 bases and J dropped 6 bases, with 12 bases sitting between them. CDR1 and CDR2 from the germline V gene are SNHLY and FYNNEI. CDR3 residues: CASKEGRDEKLFF. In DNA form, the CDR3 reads TGTGCCAGCAAGGAGGGAAGGGATGAAAAACTGTTTTTT.

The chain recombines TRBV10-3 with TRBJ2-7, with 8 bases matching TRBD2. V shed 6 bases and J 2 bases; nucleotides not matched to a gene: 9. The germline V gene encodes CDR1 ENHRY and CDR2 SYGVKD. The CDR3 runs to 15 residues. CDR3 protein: CAISITAGVAYEQYF. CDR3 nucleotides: TGTGCCATCAGCATTACAGCGGGAGTCGCCTACGAGCAGTACTTC.

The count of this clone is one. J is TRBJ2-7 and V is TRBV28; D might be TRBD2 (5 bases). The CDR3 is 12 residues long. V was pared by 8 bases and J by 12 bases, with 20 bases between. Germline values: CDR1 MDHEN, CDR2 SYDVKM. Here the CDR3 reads CASSSSRGLLYF. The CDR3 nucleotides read TGTGCCAGCTCCTCCTCCCGTGGACTGCTGTACTTC.

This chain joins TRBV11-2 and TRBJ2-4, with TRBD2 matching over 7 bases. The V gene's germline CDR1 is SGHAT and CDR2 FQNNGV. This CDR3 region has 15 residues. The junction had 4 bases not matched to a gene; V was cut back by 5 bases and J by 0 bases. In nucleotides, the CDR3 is TGTGCCAGCAGCAGATTAGCGGGAGCCAAAAACATTCAGTACTTC. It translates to CASSRLAGAKNIQYF.

The CDR3 protein is CASSLDREGRADTQYF. The DNA of the CDR3 is TGCGCCAGCAGCTTGGACCGGGAGGGCCGAGCAGATACGCAGTATTTT. The chain employs TRBV5-1 and TRBJ2-3; 8 nucleotides align to TRBD2. The germline V gene has CDR1 SGHRS and CDR2 YFSETQ. This CDR3 is built from 16 residues. J was trimmed by 4 bases and V by 0 bases; bases with no gene match: 7. Full variable domain (remainder filled in from reference TRBV5-1 and TRBJ2-3): KAGVTQTPRYLIKTRGQQVTLSCSPISGHRSVSWYQQTPGQGLQFLFEYFSETQRNKGNFPGRFSGRQFSNSRSEMNVSTLELGDSALYLCASSLDREGRADTQYFGPGTRLTVL.

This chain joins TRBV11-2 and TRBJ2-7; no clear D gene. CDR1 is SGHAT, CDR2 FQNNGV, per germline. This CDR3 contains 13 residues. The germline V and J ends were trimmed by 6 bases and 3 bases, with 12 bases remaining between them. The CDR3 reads CASSDVGYYEQYF. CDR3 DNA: TGTGCCAGCAGTGACGTGGGTTACTACGAGCAGTACTTC.

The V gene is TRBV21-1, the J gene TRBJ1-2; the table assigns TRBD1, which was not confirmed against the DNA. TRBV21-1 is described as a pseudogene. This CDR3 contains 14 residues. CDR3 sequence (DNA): TGTGCCAGCAGTCCACAGGGGGGGGACTATGGCTACACCTTC. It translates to CASSPQGGDYGYTF.

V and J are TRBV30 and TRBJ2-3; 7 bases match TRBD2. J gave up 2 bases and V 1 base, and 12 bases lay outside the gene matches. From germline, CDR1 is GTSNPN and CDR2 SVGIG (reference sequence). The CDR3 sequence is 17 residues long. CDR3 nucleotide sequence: TGTGCCTGGAGTGCGCCGGGAGGCAGCCGAACCACAGATACGCAGTATTTT. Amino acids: CAWSAPGGSRTTDTQYF. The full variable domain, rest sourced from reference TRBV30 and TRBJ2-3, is SQTIHQWPATLVQPVGSPLSLECTVEGTSNPNLYWYRQAAGRGLQLLFYSVGIGQISSEVPQNLSASRPQDRQFILSSKKLLLSDSGFYLCAWSAPGGSRTTDTQYFGPGTRLTVL.

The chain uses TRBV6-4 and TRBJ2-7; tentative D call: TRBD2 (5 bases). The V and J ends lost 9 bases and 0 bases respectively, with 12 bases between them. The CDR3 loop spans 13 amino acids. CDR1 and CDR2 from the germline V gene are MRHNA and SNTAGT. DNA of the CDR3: TGTGCCAGATGCATAGGGAGCTCCTACGAGCAGTACTTC. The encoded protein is CARCIGSSYEQYF.

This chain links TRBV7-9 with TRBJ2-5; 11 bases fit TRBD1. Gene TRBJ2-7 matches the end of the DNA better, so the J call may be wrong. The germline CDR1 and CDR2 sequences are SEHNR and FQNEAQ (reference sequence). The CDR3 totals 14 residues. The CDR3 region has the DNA TGTGCCAGCAGCTCACCCGGGACAGGGGGCGAGCAGTACTTC. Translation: CASSSPGTGGEQYF.

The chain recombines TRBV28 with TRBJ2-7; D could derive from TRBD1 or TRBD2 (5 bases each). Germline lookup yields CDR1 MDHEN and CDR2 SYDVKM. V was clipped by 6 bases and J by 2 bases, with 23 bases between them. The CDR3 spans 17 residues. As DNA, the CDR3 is TGTGCCAGCAGCGTCGGGAAGACATACAGGCTCGCCTACGAGCAGTACTTC. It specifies CASSVGKTYRLAYEQYF.

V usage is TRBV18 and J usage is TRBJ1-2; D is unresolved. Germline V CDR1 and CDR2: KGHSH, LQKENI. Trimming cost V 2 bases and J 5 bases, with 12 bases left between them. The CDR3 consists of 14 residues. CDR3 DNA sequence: TGTGCCAGCTCACCAGGGTCGGGTAATTATGGCTACACCTTC. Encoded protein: CASSPGSGNYGYTF.

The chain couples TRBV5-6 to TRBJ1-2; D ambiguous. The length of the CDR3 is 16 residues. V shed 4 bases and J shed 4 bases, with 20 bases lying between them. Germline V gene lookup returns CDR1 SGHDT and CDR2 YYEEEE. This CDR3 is CASSVGTLLASYGYTF. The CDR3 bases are TGTGCCAGCAGCGTGGGAACCCTTCTAGCTTCCTATGGCTACACCTTC.

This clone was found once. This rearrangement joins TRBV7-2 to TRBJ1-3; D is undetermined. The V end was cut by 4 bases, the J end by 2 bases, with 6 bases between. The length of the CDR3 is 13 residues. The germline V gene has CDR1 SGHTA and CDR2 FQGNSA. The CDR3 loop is CASSSIPGNTIYF. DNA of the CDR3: TGTGCCAGCAGCTCAATACCTGGAAACACCATATATTTT. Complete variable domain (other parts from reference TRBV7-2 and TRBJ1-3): GAGVSQSPSNKVTEKGKDVELRCDPISGHTALYWYRQSLGQGLEFLIYFQGNSAPDKSGLPSDRFSAERTGGSVSTLTIQRTQQEDSAVYLCASSSIPGNTIYFGEGSWLTVV.

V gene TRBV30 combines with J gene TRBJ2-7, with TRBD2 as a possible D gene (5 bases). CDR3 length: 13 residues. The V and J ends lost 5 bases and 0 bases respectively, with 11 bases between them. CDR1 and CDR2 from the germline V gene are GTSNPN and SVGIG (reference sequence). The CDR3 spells CAWGPGNSYEQYF. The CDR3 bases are TGTGCCTGGGGACCGGGAAACTCCTACGAGCAGTACTTC.

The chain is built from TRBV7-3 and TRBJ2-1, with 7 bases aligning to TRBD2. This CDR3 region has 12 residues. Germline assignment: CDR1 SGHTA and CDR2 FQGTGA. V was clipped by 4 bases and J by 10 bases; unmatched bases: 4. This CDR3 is CASSSPAGEQFF. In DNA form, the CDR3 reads TGTGCCAGCAGCTCCCCAGCGGGAGAGCAGTTCTTC.

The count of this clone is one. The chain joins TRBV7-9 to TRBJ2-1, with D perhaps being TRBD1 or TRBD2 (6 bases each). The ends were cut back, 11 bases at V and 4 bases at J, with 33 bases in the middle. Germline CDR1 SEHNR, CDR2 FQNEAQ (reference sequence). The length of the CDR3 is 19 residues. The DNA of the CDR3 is TGTGCCGTCCTACCCCTGTGGGGGCTAGCGAGATCAGATTACAATGAGCAGTTCTTC. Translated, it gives CAVLPLWGLARSDYNEQFF. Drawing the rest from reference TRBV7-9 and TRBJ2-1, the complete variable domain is DTGVSQNPRHKITKRGQNVTFRCDPISEHNRLYWYRQTLGQGPEFLTYFQNEAQLEKSRLLSDRFSAERPKGSFSTLEIQRTEQGDSAMYLCAVLPLWGLARSDYNEQFFGPGTRLTVL.

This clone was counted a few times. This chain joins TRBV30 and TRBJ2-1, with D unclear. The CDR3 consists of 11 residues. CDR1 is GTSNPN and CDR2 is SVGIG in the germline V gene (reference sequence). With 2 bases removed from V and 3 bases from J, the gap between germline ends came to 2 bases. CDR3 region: CAWSLYNEQFF. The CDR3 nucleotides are TGTGCCTGGAGTCTCTACAATGAGCAGTTCTTC.

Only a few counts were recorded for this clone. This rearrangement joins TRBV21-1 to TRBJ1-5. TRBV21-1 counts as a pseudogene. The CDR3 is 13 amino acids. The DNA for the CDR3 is TGTGCCAGCAGCCCCGATAGCAATCAGCCCCAGCATTTT. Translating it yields CASSPDSNQPQHF.